A selection of T cell receptor beta chains follows, all from one sample in a study of T cell changes during pregnancy in multiple sclerosis. Generated by immunoSEQ multiplex PCR, the TCRdb table keeps only in-frame clones and is missing some. The table records 90,000 to 120,000 clones, about 90% of them present only once. Source: peripheral blood, taken in the third trimester of pregnancy. The receptors were gathered from a female donor in good health, enrolled as a control in a pregnancy study. The CDR3 runs from the conserved cysteine through the conserved F or W. Fields, in order: V gene, CDR3 protein.

>TRBV4-1
CASRAGQANTEAFF
>TRBV6-1
CASWRDSGELFF
>TRBV2
CASSERSNQPQHF
>TRBV5-1
CASSLARRGGRNEQFF
>TRBV5-1
CASSLVAGNEQYF
>TRBV30
CAWSVRGGQPQHF
>TRBV19
CASIGKKGDTGELFF
>TRBV4-3
CASSQATGSNQPQHF
>TRBV27
CASSGGGNQPQHF
>TRBV27
CASSPRTERKETQYF
>TRBV27
CASRHPNNEQFF
>TRBV27
CASRPDSGGPSAEQFF
>TRBV5-4
CASSLAFDTEAFF
>TRBV4-1
CASSQIFGTGGSSDF
>TRBV18
CASSPPRQGAEAFF
>TRBV27
CASSLTGMSMGYTF
>TRBV5-6
CASSWGGNQPQHF
>TRBV30
CAWSVQGYQPQHF
>TRBV5-1
CASSPRGDQPQHF
>TRBV27
CASKRDYLLSTDTQYF
>TRBV4-3
CASSQDGGGELFF
>TRBV11-2
CASSVMGGRLAAETQYF
>TRBV7-9
CASSPRGGKNEQYF